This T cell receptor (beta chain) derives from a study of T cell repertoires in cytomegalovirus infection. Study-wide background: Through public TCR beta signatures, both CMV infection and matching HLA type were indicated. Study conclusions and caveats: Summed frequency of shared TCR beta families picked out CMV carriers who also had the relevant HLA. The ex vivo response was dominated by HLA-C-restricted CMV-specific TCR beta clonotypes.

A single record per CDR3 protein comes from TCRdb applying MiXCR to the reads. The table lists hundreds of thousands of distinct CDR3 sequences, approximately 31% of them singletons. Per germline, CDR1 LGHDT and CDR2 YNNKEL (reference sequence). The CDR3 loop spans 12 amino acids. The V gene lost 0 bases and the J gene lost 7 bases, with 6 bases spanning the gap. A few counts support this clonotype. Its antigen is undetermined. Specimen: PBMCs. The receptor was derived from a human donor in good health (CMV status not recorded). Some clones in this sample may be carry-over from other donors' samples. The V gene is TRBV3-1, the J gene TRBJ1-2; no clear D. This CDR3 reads CASSQDPGGYTF. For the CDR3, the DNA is TGTGCCAGCAGCCAAGATCCGGGTGGCTACACCTTC.